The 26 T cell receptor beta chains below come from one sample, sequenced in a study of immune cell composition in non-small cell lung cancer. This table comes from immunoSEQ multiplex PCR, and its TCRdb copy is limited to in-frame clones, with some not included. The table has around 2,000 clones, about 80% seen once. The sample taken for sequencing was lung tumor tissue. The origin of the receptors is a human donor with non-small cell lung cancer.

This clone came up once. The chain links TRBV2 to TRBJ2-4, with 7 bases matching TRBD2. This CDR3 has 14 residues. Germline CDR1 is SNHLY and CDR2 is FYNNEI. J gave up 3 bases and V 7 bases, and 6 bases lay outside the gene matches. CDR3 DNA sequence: TGTGCCAGCACGAGCGGGATGGACAAAAACATTCAGTACTTC. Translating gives CASTSGMDKNIQYF.

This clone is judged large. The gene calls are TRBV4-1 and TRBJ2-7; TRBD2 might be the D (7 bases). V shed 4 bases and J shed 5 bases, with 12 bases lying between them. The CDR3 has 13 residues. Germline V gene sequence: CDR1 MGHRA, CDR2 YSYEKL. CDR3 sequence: CASSPPGGDEQYF. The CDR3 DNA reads TGCGCCAGCAGCCCTCCGGGGGGCGACGAGCAGTACTTC.

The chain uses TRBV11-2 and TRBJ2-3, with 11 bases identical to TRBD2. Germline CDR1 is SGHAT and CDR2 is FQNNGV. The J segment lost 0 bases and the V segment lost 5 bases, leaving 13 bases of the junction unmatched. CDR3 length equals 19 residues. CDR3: CASSLSGRASPTSTDTQYF. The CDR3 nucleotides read TGTGCCAGCAGCCTTAGCGGGAGGGCATCACCTACTAGCACAGATACGCAGTATTTT.

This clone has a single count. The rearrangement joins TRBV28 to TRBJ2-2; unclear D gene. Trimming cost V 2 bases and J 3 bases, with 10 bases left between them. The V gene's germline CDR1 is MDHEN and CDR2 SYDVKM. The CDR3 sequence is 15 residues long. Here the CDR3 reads CASSLAGFDTGELFF. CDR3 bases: TGTGCCAGCAGTTTAGCCGGGTTCGACACCGGGGAGCTGTTTTTT.

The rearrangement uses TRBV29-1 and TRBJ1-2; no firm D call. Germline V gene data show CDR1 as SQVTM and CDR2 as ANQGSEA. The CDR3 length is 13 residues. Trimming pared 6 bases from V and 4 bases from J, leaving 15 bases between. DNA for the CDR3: TGCAGCGTCGACCGAGGGCAGCTCTATGGCTACACCTTC. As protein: CSVDRGQLYGYTF.

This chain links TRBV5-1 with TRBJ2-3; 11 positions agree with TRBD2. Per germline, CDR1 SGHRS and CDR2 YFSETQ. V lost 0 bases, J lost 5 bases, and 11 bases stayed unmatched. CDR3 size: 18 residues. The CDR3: CASSLAGLAGGGGDTQYF. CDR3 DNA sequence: TGCGCCAGCAGCTTGGCCGGACTAGCGGGTGGAGGTGGAGATACGCAGTATTTT.

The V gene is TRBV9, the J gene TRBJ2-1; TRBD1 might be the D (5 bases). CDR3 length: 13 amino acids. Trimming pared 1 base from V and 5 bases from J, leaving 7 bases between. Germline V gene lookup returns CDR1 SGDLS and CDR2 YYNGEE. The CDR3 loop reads CASSVWGNNEQFF. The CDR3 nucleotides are TGTGCCAGCAGCGTATGGGGCAACAATGAGCAGTTCTTC.

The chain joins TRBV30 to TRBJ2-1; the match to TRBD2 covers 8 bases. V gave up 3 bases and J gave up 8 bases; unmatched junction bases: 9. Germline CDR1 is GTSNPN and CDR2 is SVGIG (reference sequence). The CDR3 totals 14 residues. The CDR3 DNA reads TGTGCCTGGAGACGTTTGAGCGGGAGCGATGAGCAGTTCTTC. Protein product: CAWRRLSGSDEQFF.

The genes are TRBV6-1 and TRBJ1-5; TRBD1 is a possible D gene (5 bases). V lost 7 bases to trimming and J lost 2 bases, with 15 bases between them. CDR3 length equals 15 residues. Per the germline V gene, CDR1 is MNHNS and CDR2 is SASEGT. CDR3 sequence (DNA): TGTGCCAGCACCGAAGGAAGGGGCCGCAATCAGCCCCAGCATTTT. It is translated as CASTEGRGRNQPQHF.

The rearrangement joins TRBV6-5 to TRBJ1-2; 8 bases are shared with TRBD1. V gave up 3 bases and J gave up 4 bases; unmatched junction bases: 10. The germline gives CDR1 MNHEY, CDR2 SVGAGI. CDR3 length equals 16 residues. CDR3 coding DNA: TGTGCCAGCAGTTATGGGGGGGACAGGAGGGCCTATGGCTACACCTTC. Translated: CASSYGGDRRAYGYTF.

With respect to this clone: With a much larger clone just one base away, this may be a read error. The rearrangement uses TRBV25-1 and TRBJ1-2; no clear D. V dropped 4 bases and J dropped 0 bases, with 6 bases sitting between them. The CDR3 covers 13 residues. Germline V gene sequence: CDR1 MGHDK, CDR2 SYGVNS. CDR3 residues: CASSARANYGYTF. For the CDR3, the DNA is TGTGCCAGCAGTGCACGGGCTAACTATGGCTACACCTTC.

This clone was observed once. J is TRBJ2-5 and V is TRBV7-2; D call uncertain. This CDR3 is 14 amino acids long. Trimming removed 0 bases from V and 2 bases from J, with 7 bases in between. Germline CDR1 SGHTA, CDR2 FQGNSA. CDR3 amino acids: CASSLAGFQETQYF. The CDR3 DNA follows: TGTGCCAGCAGCTTAGCGGGCTTTCAAGAGACCCAGTACTTC.

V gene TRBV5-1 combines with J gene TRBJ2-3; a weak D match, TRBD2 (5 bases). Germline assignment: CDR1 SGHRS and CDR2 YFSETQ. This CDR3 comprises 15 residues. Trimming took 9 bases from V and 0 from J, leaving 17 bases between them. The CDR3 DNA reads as TGCGCCACGAAAGGCGGGCCGACTAGCACAGATACGCAGTATTTT. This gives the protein CATKGGPTSTDTQYF.

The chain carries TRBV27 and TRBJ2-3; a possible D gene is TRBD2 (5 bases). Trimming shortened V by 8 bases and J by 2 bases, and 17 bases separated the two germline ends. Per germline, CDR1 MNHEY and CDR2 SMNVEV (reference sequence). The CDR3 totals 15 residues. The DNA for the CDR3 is TGTGCCAGCCGAATCGGAGCGGACCTCACAGATACGCAGTATTTT. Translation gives CASRIGADLTDTQYF.

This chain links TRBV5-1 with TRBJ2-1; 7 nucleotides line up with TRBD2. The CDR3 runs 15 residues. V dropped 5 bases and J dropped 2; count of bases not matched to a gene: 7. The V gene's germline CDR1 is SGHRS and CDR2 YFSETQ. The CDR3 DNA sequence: TGCGCCAGCAGTATCGTGGGGGGGGCCTACAATGAGCAGTTCTTC. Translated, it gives CASSIVGGAYNEQFF.

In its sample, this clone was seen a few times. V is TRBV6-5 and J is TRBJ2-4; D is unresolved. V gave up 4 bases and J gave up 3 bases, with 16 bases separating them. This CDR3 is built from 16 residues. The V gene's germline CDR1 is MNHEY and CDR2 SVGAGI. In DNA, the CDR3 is TGTGCCAGCAGTTCCCTCGGCGAGGTGGGCAAAAACATTCAGTACTTC. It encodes CASSSLGEVGKNIQYF.

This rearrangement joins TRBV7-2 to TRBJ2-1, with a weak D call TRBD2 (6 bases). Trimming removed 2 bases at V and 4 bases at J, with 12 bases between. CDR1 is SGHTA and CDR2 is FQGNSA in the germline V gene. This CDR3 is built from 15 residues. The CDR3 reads CASSLSEGSYNEQFF. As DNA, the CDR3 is TGTGCCAGCAGCTTATCGGAGGGATCTTACAATGAGCAGTTCTTC.

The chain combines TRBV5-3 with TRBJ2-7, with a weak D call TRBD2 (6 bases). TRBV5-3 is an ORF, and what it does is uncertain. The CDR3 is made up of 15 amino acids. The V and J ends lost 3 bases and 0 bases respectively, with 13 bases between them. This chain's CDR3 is CARSCGLKNSYEQYV. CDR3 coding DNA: TGTGCCAGAAGCTGTGGACTAAAAAACTCCTACGAGCAGTACGTC.

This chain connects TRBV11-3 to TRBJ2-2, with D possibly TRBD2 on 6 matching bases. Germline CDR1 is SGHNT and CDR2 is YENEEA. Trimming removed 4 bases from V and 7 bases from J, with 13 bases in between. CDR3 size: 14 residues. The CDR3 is CASSSEGRGGELFF. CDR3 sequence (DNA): TGTGCCAGCAGCTCGGAGGGCCGTGGCGGGGAGCTGTTTTTT.

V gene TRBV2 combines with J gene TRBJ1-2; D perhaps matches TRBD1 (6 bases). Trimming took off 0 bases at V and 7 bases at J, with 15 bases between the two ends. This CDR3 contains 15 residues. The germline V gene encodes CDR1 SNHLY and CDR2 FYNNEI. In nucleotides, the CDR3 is TGTGCCAGCAGTGAAGCCGCCCTCGGACAGTTTGGCTACACCTTC. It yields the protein CASSEAALGQFGYTF.

The CDR3 bases are TGCGCCAGCAGCTTGGGGGCACCCAGGGATACGCAGTATTTT. Translating it yields CASSLGAPRDTQYF. J is TRBJ2-3 and V is TRBV5-1; D not certain. This CDR3 contains 14 residues. V was trimmed by 0 bases and J by 6 bases, leaving 11 bases between them. Germline-derived CDR1 and CDR2 are SGHRS and YFSETQ.

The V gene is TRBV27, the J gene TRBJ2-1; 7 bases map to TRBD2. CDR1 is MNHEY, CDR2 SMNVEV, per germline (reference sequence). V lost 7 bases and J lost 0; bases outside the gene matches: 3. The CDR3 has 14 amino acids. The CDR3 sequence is CASTGRNSYNEQFF. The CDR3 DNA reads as TGTGCCAGCACCGGGAGGAACTCCTACAATGAGCAGTTCTTC.

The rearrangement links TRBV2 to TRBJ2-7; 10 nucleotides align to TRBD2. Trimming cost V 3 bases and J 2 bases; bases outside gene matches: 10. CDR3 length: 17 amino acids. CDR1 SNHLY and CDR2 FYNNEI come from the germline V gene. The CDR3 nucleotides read TGTGCCAGCAGTGAGATTCTCCTAGCGGGAGTGGCCTACGAGCAGTACTTC. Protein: CASSEILLAGVAYEQYF.

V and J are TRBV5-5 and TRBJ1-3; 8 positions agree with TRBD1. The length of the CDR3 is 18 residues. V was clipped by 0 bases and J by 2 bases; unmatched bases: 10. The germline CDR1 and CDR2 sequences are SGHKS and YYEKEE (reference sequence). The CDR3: CASSLGVTGVFAGNTIYF. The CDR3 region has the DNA TGTGCCAGCAGCTTGGGGGTGACAGGGGTCTTTGCTGGAAACACCATATATTTT.

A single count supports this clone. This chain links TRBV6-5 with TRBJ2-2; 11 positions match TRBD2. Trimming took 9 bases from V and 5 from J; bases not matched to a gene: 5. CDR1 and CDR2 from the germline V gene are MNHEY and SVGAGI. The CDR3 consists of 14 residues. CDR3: CARPGLAETGELFF. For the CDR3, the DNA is TGTGCCAGACCGGGACTAGCGGAAACCGGGGAGCTGTTTTTT.

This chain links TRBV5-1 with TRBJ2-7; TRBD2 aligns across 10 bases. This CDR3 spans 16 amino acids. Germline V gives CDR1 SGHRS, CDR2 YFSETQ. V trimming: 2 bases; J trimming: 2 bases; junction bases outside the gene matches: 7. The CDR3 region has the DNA TGCGCCAGCAGCTTACAGGGGACTAGCGTGACCTACGAGCAGTACTTC. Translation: CASSLQGTSVTYEQYF.